One and the same sample provided the 28 T cell receptor beta chains below, sequenced in a study of T-cell memory formation after mild COVID-19. MiXCR, run by TCRdb on the 5' RACE reads, gives a single entry per CDR3 protein. This table holds approximately 240,000 distinct CDR3 sequences, 16% found once. Sample: PBMCs or a T cell subset sorted from them (not recorded which). The receptors were gathered from a man aged 18 to 30 who had mild COVID-19 (a few samples of this study predate the infection). Cell type and time point are not known.

This clonotype was found a few times. J is TRBJ2-7 and V is TRBV20-1; no definite D call. CDR3 length equals 11 residues. V shed 1 base and J shed 5 bases, with 6 bases lying between them. Germline CDR1 is DFQATT and CDR2 is SNEGSKA (reference sequence). Here the CDR3 reads CSARVEDEQYF. Written as DNA, the CDR3 is TGCAGTGCTAGAGTCGAAGACGAGCAGTACTTC.

This sequence joins TRBV11-2 and TRBJ1-1, with no clear D. The V and J ends lost 5 bases and 4 bases respectively, with 17 bases between them. This CDR3 has 15 amino acids. Germline CDR1 is SGHAT and CDR2 is FQNNGV. The DNA for the CDR3 is TGTGCCAGCAGCACTCCGAACCTATGGGCCACTGAAGCTTTCTTT. Its translation is CASSTPNLWATEAFF.

V is TRBV7-9 and J is TRBJ2-7; D is uncertain. The germline CDR1 and CDR2 sequences are SEHNR and FQNEAQ (reference sequence). Trimming left V 2 bases short and J 6 bases short, with 11 bases between. This CDR3 has 13 amino acids. CDR3 amino acids: CASSLLTTAEQYV. CDR3 DNA sequence: TGTGCCAGCAGCTTACTAACGACGGCCGAGCAGTACGTC.

This clonotype was counted a few times. V usage is TRBV4-1 and J usage is TRBJ1-4; D may be TRBD1 (5 bases). CDR1 and CDR2 from the germline V gene are MGHRA and YSYEKL. The CDR3 contains 16 residues. V dropped 3 bases and J dropped 5 bases, with 16 bases sitting between them. CDR3 nucleotide sequence: TGCGCCAGCAGCCATGGGGACGGAACCTCAAATGAAAAACTGTTTTTT. It specifies CASSHGDGTSNEKLFF.

This clonotype showed up many times. The V and J genes are TRBV15 and TRBJ2-5, with 11 bases aligning to TRBD1. The CDR3 extends over 15 amino acids. Losses at the gene ends were 4 bases for V and 4 bases for J; bases not matched to a gene: 5. Germline-derived CDR1 and CDR2 are LNHNV and YYDKDF (reference sequence). This CDR3 reads CATSKRTGGAETQYF. In DNA form, the CDR3 reads TGTGCCACCAGCAAGAGGACAGGGGGCGCAGAGACCCAGTACTTC.

This clonotype has a handful of counts. The chain carries TRBV4-1 and TRBJ1-4; D uncertain. V was trimmed by 1 base and J by 0 bases, leaving 9 bases between them. Germline lookup yields CDR1 MGHRA and CDR2 YSYEKL. The CDR3 is made up of 16 amino acids. Here the CDR3 reads CASSQGNGPTNEKLFF. CDR3 sequence (DNA): TGCGCCAGCAGCCAAGGTAACGGGCCAACTAATGAAAAACTGTTTTTT.

V gene TRBV10-3 combines with J gene TRBJ2-4, with D tentatively TRBD1 or TRBD2 (5 bases each). This CDR3 has 16 residues. The germline V gene has CDR1 ENHRY and CDR2 SYGVKD. V lost 5 bases and J lost 0, with 14 bases in between. CDR3 nucleotide sequence: TGTGCCATCAGTCCAGGGACGGGTTTAGCCAAAAACATTCAGTACTTC. Translated, it gives CAISPGTGLAKNIQYF.

This chain joins TRBV20-1 and TRBJ2-1; TRBD2 aligns across 12 bases. The CDR3 runs to 14 residues. Trimming removed 6 bases from V and 8 bases from J; junction bases left unmatched: 8. Germline V gene sequence: CDR1 DFQATT, CDR2 SNEGSKA (reference sequence). The CDR3 is CSALTSGGVYEQFF. CDR3 sequence (DNA): TGCAGTGCGCTGACTAGCGGGGGAGTCTATGAGCAGTTCTTC.

CDR3: CASSRGGGSSYNSPLHF. CDR3 sequence (DNA): TGTGCCAGCAGCAGAGGCGGTGGGAGCTCCTATAATTCACCCCTCCACTTT. The rearrangement joins TRBV5-6 to TRBJ1-6; D is uncertain. CDR1 and CDR2 from the germline V gene are SGHDT and YYEEEE. CDR3 length: 17 residues. V shed 4 bases and J shed 0 bases, with 14 bases lying between them.

The chain has TRBV3-1 and TRBJ1-1, with TRBD1 identical over 8 bases. This CDR3 is built from 15 residues. J lost 3 bases, V lost 5 bases, and 8 bases had no gene match. Germline-derived CDR1 and CDR2 are LGHDT and YNNKEL (reference sequence). The CDR3 DNA reads TGTGCCAGCAGCTACTCCGGGACAGGAGACACTGAAGCTTTCTTT. Amino acid sequence: CASSYSGTGDTEAFF.

A few counts support this clonotype. The chain carries TRBV12-3 or TRBV12-4 and TRBJ2-3, with TRBD2 as a possible D gene (6 bases). The V end was cut by 1 base, the J end by 2 bases, with 13 bases between. The CDR3 has 16 residues. CDR3 nucleotides: TGTGCCAGCAGTTTAGGAGTCTCGGGGGTCACAGATACGCAGTATTTT. It encodes CASSLGVSGVTDTQYF.

V gene TRBV7-2 combines with J gene TRBJ2-7, with a tentative D call TRBD1 (6 bases). Deletions cut 5 bases from V and 0 bases from J, with 20 bases between. Germline V CDR1 and CDR2: SGHTA, FQGNSA. The CDR3 extends over 17 amino acids. CDR3 region: CASSPRPDRFISYEQYF. Written as DNA, the CDR3 is TGTGCCAGCAGCCCCCGCCCCGACAGGTTCATCTCCTACGAGCAGTACTTC.

This clonotype was seen only a few times. This sequence joins TRBV12-3 or TRBV12-4 and TRBJ2-7, with D hard to call. CDR3 length: 14 residues. V was clipped by 2 bases and J by 0 bases, with 8 bases between them. The CDR3 sequence is CASSLHGSSYEQYF. CDR3 nucleotide sequence: TGTGCCAGCAGTTTACACGGATCCTCCTACGAGCAGTACTTC.

CDR3 loop: CASSGDRSPYTF. The DNA for the CDR3 is TGTGCCAGCAGTGGAGACAGGTCACCCTACACCTTC. The chain links TRBV7-2 to TRBJ1-2, with a tentative D call TRBD1 (6 bases). Germline CDR1 reads SGHTA; CDR2 reads FQGNSA. Trimming removed 6 bases at V and 10 bases at J, with 15 bases between. This CDR3 comprises 12 residues.

The chain links TRBV9 to TRBJ2-2, with 7 bases that match TRBD1. The length of the CDR3 is 14 residues. The germline V gene has CDR1 SGDLS and CDR2 YYNGEE. With V trimmed by 4 bases and J by 8 bases, 8 bases remained unmatched. This chain's CDR3 is CASSIRTGEGELFF. The CDR3, as DNA: TGTGCCAGCAGCATTAGGACAGGAGAGGGGGAGCTGTTTTTT.

This clonotype occurred a few times. V is TRBV4-3 and J is TRBJ2-4; 10 positions match TRBD1. The junction had 9 bases not matched to a gene; V was cut back by 5 bases and J by 8 bases. CDR3 size: 15 residues. Germline CDR1 is LGHNA and CDR2 is YSLEER. CDR3 in amino acids: CASSYTDRGRDIQYF. The CDR3 DNA is TGCGCCAGCAGCTATACCGACAGGGGGCGAGACATTCAGTACTTC.

This clonotype was counted only a few times. This chain uses TRBV12-3 or TRBV12-4 with TRBJ1-1; D gene ambiguous. This CDR3 contains 12 residues. The germline V and J ends were trimmed by 4 bases and 4 bases, with 7 bases remaining between them. The CDR3 protein is CASSWSSTEAFF. The CDR3 nucleotides are TGTGCCAGCAGTTGGTCGAGCACTGAAGCTTTCTTT.

This clonotype has more than one count but fewer than ten. This chain links TRBV4-1 with TRBJ1-6; TRBD1 might be the D (5 bases). Germline CDR1 and CDR2: MGHRA and YSYEKL. The CDR3 is 14 amino acids. Trimming left V 0 bases short and J 7 bases short, with 7 bases between. DNA of the CDR3: TGCGCCAGCAGCCAAGACCAGGGCAATTCACCCCTCCACTTT. Its translation: CASSQDQGNSPLHF.

The V call is TRBV10-3, the J call TRBJ2-5, with D perhaps TRBD1 (7 bases). The V gene lost 4 bases and the J gene lost 2 bases, with 14 bases spanning the gap. Germline CDR1 and CDR2: ENHRY and SYGVKD. This CDR3 has 15 amino acids. CDR3 in amino acids: CAISVGGTEQETQYF. CDR3 sequence (DNA): TGTGCCATCAGTGTCGGAGGGACAGAGCAAGAGACCCAGTACTTC.

This clonotype showed up many times. The chain has TRBV12-3 or TRBV12-4 and TRBJ1-1; D is unclear. The germline V and J ends were trimmed by 3 bases and 4 bases, with 6 bases remaining between them. The CDR3 runs 12 residues. DNA for the CDR3: TGTGCCAGCAGTTTCTATACCACTGAAGCTTTCTTT. Translating it yields CASSFYTTEAFF.

The chain employs TRBV5-1 and TRBJ2-7; 9 bases line up with TRBD2. There are 17 residues in the CDR3. Germline V lookup: CDR1 SGHRS, CDR2 YFSETQ. V shed 4 bases, J shed 0 bases, and the junction held 11 bases outside the gene matches. The CDR3: CASSLVQAGGPSYEQYF. CDR3 sequence (DNA): TGCGCCAGCAGCCTGGTTCAGGCGGGGGGGCCCTCCTACGAGCAGTACTTC.

A few counts support this clonotype. The chain carries TRBV29-1 and TRBJ1-1; TRBD1 is a possible D gene (6 bases). This CDR3 contains 12 residues. The germline V and J ends were trimmed by 7 bases and 11 bases, with 20 bases remaining between them. CDR1 and CDR2 (germline): SQVTM, ANQGSEA. CDR3 coding DNA: TGCAGCGGTCAAGGGGGGGGCGGGGCCGCTTTCTTT. This encodes CSGQGGGGAAFF.

This clonotype has at least ten counts. The rearrangement uses TRBV7-9 and TRBJ2-5; D not certain. The germline V gene encodes CDR1 SEHNR and CDR2 FQNEAQ (reference sequence). The CDR3 is 12 amino acids. V was shortened by 5 bases and J by 4 bases, with 8 bases between the two germline ends. CDR3: CASSPNRETQYF. The CDR3, as DNA: TGTGCCAGCAGCCCGAACCGAGAGACCCAGTACTTC.

V usage is TRBV27 and J usage is TRBJ1-5; no definite D call. V lost 2 bases and J 8 bases, leaving 10 bases between the germline ends. Germline V CDR1 and CDR2: MNHEY, SMNVEV (reference sequence). The CDR3 consists of 13 residues. The CDR3 reads CASSLGVPEPQHF. The DNA of the CDR3 is TGTGCCAGCAGTTTAGGTGTTCCAGAGCCCCAGCATTTT.

The DNA of the CDR3 is TGTGCCTGGAGAGCAGGGGGATCTTCGGTTGGCTACACCTTC. Translation: CAWRAGGSSVGYTF. V gene TRBV30 combines with J gene TRBJ1-2, with 7 bases aligning to TRBD1. Germline V CDR1 and CDR2: GTSNPN, SVGIG (reference sequence). The CDR3 consists of 14 residues. The V gene end was trimmed by 3 bases and the J gene end by 7 bases; junction bases not matched to a gene: 11.

This rearrangement joins TRBV15 to TRBJ2-7; D is uncertain. The V and J ends lost 3 bases and 5 bases respectively, with 8 bases between them. The CDR3 has 12 residues. Germline CDR1 LNHNV, CDR2 YYDKDF (reference sequence). Here the CDR3 DNA reads TGTGCCACCAGCAGCTTAGGCAACGAGCAGTACTTC. This gives the protein CATSSLGNEQYF.

The V and J genes are TRBV15 and TRBJ2-7; no definite D call. The germline CDR1 and CDR2 sequences are LNHNV and YYDKDF (reference sequence). Trimming shortened V by 8 bases and J by 0 bases, and 17 bases separated the two germline ends. CDR3 length equals 15 residues. The CDR3 nucleotides read TGTGCCACCTCCCGGATATCCCGCGCCTCCTACGAGCAGTACGTC. It codes for CATSRISRASYEQYV.

V usage is TRBV3-1 and J usage is TRBJ1-2; D remains unclear. Germline V gene lookup returns CDR1 LGHDT and CDR2 YNNKEL (reference sequence). The V gene lost 4 bases and the J gene lost 0 bases, with 15 bases spanning the gap. The CDR3 loop spans 16 amino acids. CDR3 sequence: CASSPTWELSNYGYTF. CDR3 DNA: TGTGCCAGCAGCCCAACATGGGAACTCTCTAACTATGGCTACACCTTC.